This T cell receptor beta chain was profiled in a study of blood T cell repertoires in COVID-19. Study-level information: Sites in the United States, Italy and Spain provided acute and convalescent COVID-19 samples. T cells, B-cell-depleted T cells, or PBMCs provided the cDNA or gDNA that served as material.

The V end was cut by 3 bases, the J end by 10 bases, with 17 bases between. The CDR3 sequence is 14 residues long. CDR1 MGHDK and CDR2 SYGVNS come from the germline V gene. In the source study's methods: Amplified reference gene primers provided the basis for estimating nucleated cell counts. Clones were sequenced by immunoSEQ multiplex PCR, and TCRdb holds only the in-frame ones, with some missing. V and J calls and clone size follow that table, whereas D and trimming were derived from the DNA. Of 300,000 or so clones in the sample, approximately 89% were seen once. Recruited during active infection, patients (from Seattle) were subsequently followed longitudinally.

The rearrangement uses TRBV25-1 and TRBJ2-3; maybe TRBD1 (5 bases). The sequence was collected from a woman under 40 with COVID-19, enrolled during active disease. Source material: peripheral blood. CDR3 residues: CASSDAAERGSQYF. CDR3 DNA: TGTGCCAGCAGTGACGCCGCGGAAAGGGGTTCGCAGTATTTT.